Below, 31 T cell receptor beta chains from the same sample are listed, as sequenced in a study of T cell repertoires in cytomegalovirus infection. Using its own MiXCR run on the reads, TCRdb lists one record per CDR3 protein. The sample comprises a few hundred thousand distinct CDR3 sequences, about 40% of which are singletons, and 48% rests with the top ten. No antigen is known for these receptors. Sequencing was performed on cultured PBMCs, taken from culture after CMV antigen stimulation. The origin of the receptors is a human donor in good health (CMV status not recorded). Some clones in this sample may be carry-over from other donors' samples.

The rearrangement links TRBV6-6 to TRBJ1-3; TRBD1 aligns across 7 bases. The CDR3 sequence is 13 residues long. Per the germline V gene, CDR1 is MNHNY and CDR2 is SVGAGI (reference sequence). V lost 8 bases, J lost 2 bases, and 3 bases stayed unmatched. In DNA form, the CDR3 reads TGTGCCAGCTACAGGGGTGCTGGAAACACCATATATTTT. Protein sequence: CASYRGAGNTIYF.

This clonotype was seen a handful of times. CDR3 DNA: TGTGCCAGCAGTTTATCCCCGTGGCGAGGGGATTATAACTATGGCTACACCTTC. The encoded protein is CASSLSPWRGDYNYGYTF. The chain joins TRBV28 to TRBJ1-2; D may be TRBD1 (5 bases). This CDR3 is 18 amino acids long. Trimming pared 1 base from V and 1 base from J, leaving 19 bases between. Germline CDR1 is MDHEN and CDR2 is SYDVKM.

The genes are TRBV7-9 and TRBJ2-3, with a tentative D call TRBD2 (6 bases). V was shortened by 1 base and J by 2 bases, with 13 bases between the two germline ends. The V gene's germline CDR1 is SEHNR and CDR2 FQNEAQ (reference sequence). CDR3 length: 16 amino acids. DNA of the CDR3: TGTGCCAGCAGCTTAGGGTATAGCGGCTTCACAGATACGCAGTATTTT. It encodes CASSLGYSGFTDTQYF.

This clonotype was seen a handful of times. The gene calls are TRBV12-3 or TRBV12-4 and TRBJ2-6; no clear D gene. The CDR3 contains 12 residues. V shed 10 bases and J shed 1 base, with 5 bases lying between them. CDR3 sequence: CATRSGANVLTF. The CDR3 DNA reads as TGTGCCACTCGTTCTGGGGCCAACGTCCTGACTTTC.

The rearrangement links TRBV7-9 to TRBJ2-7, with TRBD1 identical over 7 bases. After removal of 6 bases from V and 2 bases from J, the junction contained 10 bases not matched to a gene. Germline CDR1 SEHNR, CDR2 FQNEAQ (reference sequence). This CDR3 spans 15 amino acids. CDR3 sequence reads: CASSKAGTVPYEQYF. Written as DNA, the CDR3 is TGTGCCAGCAGTAAAGCCGGGACAGTACCCTACGAGCAGTACTTC.

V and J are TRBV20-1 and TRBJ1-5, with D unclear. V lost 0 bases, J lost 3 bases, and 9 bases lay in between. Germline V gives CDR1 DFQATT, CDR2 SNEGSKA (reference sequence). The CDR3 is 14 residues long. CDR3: CSARDRRINQPQHF. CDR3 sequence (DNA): TGCAGTGCTAGAGATCGCAGGATCAATCAGCCCCAGCATTTT.

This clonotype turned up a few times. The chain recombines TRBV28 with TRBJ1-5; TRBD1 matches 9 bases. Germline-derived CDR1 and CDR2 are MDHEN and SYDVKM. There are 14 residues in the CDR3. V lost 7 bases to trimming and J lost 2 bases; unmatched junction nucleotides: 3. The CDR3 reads CASTTGGGNQPQHF. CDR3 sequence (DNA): TGTGCCAGCACCACAGGGGGCGGCAATCAGCCCCAGCATTTT.

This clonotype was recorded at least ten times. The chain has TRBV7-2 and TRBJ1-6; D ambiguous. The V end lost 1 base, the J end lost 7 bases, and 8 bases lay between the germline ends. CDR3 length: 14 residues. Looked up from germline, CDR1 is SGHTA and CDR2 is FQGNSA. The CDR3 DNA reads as TGTGCCAGCAGCTTAGTTGGCCTCAATTCACCCCTCCACTTT. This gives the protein CASSLVGLNSPLHF. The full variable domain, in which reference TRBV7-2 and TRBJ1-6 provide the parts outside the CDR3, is GAGVSQSPSNKVTEKGKDVELRCDPISGHTALYWYRQSLGQGLEFLIYFQGNSAPDKSGLPSDRFSAERTGGSVSTLTIQRTQQEDSAVYLCASSLVGLNSPLHFGNGTRLTVT.

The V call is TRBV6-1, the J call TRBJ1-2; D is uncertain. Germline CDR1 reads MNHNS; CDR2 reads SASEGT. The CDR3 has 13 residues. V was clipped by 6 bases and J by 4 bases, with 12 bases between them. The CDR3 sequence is CASRQDRGYGYTF. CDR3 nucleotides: TGTGCCAGCAGACAAGACCGGGGCTATGGCTACACCTTC.

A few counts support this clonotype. In nucleotides, the CDR3 is TGTGCCAGCAGAGGACAGGGCAATGAGCAGTTCTTC. Its translation is CASRGQGNEQFF. The rearrangement joins TRBV6-5 to TRBJ2-1, with 8 positions matching TRBD1. V was clipped by 6 bases and J by 6 bases; unmatched bases: 1. Germline-derived CDR1 and CDR2 are MNHEY and SVGAGI. CDR3 length: 12 residues.

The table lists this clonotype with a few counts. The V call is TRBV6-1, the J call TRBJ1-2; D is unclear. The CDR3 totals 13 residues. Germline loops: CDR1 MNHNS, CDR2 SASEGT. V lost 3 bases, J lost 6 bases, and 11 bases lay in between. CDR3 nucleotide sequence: TGTGCCAGCAGTGAGAGCTTGGGCCATGGCTACACCTTC. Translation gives CASSESLGHGYTF.

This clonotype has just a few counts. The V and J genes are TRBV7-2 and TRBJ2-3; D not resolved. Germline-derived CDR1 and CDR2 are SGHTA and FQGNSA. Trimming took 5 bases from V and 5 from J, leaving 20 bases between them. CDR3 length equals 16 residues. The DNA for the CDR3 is TGTGCCAGCAGCCTCTCTCCGGGCCCCACACAAGATACGCAGTATTTT. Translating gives CASSLSPGPTQDTQYF.

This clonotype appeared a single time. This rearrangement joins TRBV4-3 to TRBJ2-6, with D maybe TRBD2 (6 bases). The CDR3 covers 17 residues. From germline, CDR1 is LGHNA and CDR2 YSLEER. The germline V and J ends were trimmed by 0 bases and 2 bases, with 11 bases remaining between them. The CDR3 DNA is TGCGCCAGCAGCCAAGAATGGGGGGTAGCTGGGGCCAACGTCCTGACTTTC. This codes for CASSQEWGVAGANVLTF.

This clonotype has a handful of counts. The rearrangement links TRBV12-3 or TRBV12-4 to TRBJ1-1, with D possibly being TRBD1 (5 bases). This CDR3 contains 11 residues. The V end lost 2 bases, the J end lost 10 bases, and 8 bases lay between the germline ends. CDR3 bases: TGTGCCAGCAGTTTACAGGGACGAGCTTTCTTT. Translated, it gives CASSLQGRAFF.

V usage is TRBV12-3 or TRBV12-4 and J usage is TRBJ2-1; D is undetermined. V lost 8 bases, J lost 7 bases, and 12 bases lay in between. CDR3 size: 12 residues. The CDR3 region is CASQTQWNEQFF. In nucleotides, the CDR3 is TGTGCCAGCCAAACTCAGTGGAATGAGCAGTTCTTC.

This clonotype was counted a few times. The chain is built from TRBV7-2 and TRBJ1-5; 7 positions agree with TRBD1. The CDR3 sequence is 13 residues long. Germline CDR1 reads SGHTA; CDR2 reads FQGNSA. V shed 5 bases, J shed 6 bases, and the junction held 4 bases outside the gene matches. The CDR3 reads CASSPGGVQPQHF. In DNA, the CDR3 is TGTGCCAGCAGCCCAGGGGGGGTTCAGCCCCAGCATTTT.

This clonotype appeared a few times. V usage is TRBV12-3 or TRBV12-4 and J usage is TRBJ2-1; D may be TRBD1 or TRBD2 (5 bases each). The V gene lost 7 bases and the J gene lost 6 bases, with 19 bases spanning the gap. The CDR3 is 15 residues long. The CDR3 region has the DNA TGTGCCAGCATCCTCCGGGACCCAGGCTTCAATGAGCAGTTCTTC. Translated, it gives CASILRDPGFNEQFF.

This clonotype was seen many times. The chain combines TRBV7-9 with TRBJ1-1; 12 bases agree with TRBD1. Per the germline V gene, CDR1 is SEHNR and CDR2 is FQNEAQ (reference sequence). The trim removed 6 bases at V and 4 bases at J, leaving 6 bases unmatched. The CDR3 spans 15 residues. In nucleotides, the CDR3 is TGTGCCAGCAGGGGGACAGGGGGCGCCGGCACTGAAGCTTTCTTT. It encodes CASRGTGGAGTEAFF.

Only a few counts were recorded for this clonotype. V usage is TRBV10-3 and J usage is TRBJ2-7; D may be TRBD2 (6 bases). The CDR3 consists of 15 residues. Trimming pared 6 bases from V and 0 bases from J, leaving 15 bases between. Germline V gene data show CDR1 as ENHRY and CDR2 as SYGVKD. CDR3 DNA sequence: TGTGCCATCAGCGGAGGGGTAGGGACCTCCTACGAGCAGTACTTC. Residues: CAISGGVGTSYEQYF.

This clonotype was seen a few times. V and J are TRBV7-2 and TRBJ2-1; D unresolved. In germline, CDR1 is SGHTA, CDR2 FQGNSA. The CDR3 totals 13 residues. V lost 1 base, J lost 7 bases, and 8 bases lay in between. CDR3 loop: CASSLDNPNEQFF. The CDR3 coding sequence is TGTGCCAGCAGCTTAGACAATCCAAATGAGCAGTTCTTC.

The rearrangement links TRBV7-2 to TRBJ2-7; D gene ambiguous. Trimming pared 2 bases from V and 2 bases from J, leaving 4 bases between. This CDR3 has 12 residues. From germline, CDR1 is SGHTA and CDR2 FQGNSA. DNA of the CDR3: TGTGCCAGCAGCTTATCAACCTACGAGCAGTACTTC. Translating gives CASSLSTYEQYF.

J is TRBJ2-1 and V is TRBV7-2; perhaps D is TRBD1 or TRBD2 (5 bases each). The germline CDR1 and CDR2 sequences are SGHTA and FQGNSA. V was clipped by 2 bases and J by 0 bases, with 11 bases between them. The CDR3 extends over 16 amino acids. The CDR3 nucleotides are TGTGCCAGCAGCTTAAGGTGGGACCACTCCTACAATGAGCAGTTCTTC. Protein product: CASSLRWDHSYNEQFF. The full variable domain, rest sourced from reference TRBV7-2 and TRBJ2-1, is GAGVSQSPSNKVTEKGKDVELRCDPISGHTALYWYRQSLGQGLEFLIYFQGNSAPDKSGLPSDRFSAERTGGSVSTLTIQRTQQEDSAVYLCASSLRWDHSYNEQFFGPGTRLTVL.

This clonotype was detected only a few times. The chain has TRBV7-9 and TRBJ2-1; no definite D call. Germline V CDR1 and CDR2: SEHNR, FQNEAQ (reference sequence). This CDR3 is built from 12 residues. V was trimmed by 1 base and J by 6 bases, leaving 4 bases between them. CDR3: CASSLVLNEQFF. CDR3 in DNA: TGTGCCAGCAGCTTAGTCCTCAATGAGCAGTTCTTC.

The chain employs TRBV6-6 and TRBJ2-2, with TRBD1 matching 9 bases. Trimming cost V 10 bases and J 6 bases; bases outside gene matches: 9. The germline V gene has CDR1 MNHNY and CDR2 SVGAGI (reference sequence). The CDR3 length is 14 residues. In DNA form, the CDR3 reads TGTGCCATCCGAGGACAGGGGACGTCCGGGGAGCTGTTTTTT. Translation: CAIRGQGTSGELFF.

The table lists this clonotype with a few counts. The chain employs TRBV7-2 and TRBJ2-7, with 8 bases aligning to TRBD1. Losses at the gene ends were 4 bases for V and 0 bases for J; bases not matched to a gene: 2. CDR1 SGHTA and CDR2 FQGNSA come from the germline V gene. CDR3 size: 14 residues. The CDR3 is CASSWGQVSYEQYF. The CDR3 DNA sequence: TGTGCCAGCAGCTGGGGACAGGTCTCCTACGAGCAGTACTTC.

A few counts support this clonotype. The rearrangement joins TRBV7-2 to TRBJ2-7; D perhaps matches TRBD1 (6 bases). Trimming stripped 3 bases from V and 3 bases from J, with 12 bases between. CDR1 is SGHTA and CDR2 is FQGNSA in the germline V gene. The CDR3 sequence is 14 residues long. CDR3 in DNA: TGTGCCAGCAGCTTCGGCAGGGGAAACTACGAGCAGTACTTC. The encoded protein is CASSFGRGNYEQYF.

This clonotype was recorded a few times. CDR3 region: CASSLTLNEKLFF. CDR3 nucleotide sequence: TGTGCCAGCAGCTTAACCCTTAATGAAAAACTGTTTTTT. This sequence joins TRBV7-9 and TRBJ1-4, with D unresolved. Germline CDR1 is SEHNR and CDR2 is FQNEAQ (reference sequence). The CDR3 has 13 amino acids. V gave up 2 bases and J gave up 4 bases, with 5 bases separating them.

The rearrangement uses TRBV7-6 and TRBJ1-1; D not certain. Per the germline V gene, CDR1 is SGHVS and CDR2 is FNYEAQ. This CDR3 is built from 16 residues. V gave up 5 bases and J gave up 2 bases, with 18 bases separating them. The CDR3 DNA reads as TGTGCCAGCAGCCGGAGTGGTGTCACTACAAACACTGAAGCTTTCTTT. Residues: CASSRSGVTTNTEAFF.

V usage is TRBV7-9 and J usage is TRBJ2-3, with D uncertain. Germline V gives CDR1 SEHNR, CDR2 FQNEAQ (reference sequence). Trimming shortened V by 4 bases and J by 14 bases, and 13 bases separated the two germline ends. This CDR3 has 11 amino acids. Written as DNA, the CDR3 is TGTGCCAGCAGCTCCTACGAAAGGCTGTATTTT. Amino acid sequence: CASSSYERLYF.

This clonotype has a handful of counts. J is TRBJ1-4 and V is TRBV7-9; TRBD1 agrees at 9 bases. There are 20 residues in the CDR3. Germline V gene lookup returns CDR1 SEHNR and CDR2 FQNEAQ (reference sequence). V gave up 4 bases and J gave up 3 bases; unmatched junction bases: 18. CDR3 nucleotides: TGTGCCAGCAGCTGGCGGGTCGGGACAGGGTTTCAAGCGGCTAATGAAAAACTGTTTTTT. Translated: CASSWRVGTGFQAANEKLFF. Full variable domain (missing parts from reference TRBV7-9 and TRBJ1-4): DTGVSQNPRHKITKRGQNVTFRCDPISEHNRLYWYRQTLGQGPEFLTYFQNEAQLEKSRLLSDRFSAERPKGSFSTLEIQRTEQGDSAMYLCASSWRVGTGFQAANEKLFFGSGTQLSVL.

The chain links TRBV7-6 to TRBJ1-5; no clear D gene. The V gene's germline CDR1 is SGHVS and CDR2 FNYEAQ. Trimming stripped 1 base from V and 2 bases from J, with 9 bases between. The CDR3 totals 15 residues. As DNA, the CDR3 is TGTGCCAGCAGCTTAGGAGGGATGGGCAATCAGCCCCAGCATTTT. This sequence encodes CASSLGGMGNQPQHF.